These T cell receptor beta chains were read from a single sample in a study of response to subunit inactivated influenza vaccine. TCRdb re-analysed the RT-PCR reads in MiXCR, keeping a single row per CDR3 protein. In the table there are hundreds of thousands of distinct CDR3 sequences, 12% of which are singletons. This material consisted of PBMCs from blood, taken on the day of vaccination. The source of these receptors is a man aged 45 to 65 who received an inactivated influenza vaccine. CDR3s include the opening cysteine and the closing phenylalanine or tryptophan. D genes are given only for firm matches. Size tells how often a clone was seen (once, few, many) or the class of an expanded clone, and some rows leave it out.

V gene	D gene	clone size	J gene	CDR3 protein	CDR3 DNA
TRBV4-3	TRBD1	few	TRBJ1-6	CASSQGSPTGVNSPLHF	TGCGCCAGCAGCCAAGGTAGTCCCACAGGGGTGAATTCACCCCTCCACTTT
TRBV7-2	NA	few	TRBJ2-3	CASSLGPHASTDTQYF	TGTGCCAGCAGCTTAGGGCCACATGCTAGCACAGATACGCAGTATTTT
TRBV6-5	NA	NA	TRBJ2-7	CASSSAGTGLIF	TGTGCCAGCAGTTCCGCCGGGACGGGTCTGATCTTC
TRBV20-1	TRBD1	few	TRBJ1-2	CSAAGDRGGYTF	TGCAGTGCTGCCGGGGACAGGGGAGGCTACACCTTC
TRBV5-1	TRBD2	few	TRBJ2-7	CASSPGTSGTTRQYF	TGCGCCAGCAGCCCAGGGACTAGCGGGACTACGAGGCAGTACTTC
TRBV20-1	TRBD1	NA	TRBJ2-5	CSARGRGRETQYF	TGCAGTGCCCGGGGCAGGGGGAGAGAGACCCAGTACTTC
TRBV7-2	NA	many	TRBJ2-1	CASSLDWWRDRNEQFF	TGTGCCAGCAGCTTAGATTGGTGGAGGGATAGGAATGAGCAGTTCTTC
TRBV27	NA	few	TRBJ2-7	CASWRQAGASYEQYF	TGTGCCAGCTGGCGACAGGCGGGGGCCTCCTACGAGCAGTACTTC
TRBV12-3/TRBV12-4	NA	few	TRBJ1-1	CASSFVGWNTEAFF	TGTGCCAGCAGTTTTGTTGGGTGGAACACTGAAGCTTTCTTT
TRBV27	NA	NA	TRBJ2-1	CASSLRQYGNEQFF	TGTGCCAGCAGTTTACGACAATATGGCAATGAGCAGTTCTTC
TRBV3-1	TRBD2	few	TRBJ2-5	CASSQACSPRGDQETQYF	TGTGCCAGCAGCCAAGCATGTAGTCCCCGGGGGGACCAAGAGACCCAGTACTTC
TRBV20-1	NA	many	TRBJ2-7	CSAAPRADYEQYF	TGCAGTGCGGCCCCCAGGGCCGACTACGAGCAGTACTTC
TRBV5-6	NA	few	TRBJ1-3	CVSSDRQVSGNTIYF	TGTGTCAGCAGCGATCGACAGGTCTCTGGAAACACCATATATTTT
TRBV20-1	TRBD1	many	TRBJ2-1	CSARPPGTGNNEQFF	TGCAGTGCTAGACCGCCCGGGACAGGGAACAATGAGCAGTTCTTC
TRBV7-6	TRBD2	few	TRBJ2-7	CASSSSSVAGAYEQYF	TGTGCCAGCAGCTCGTCTTCGGTAGCGGGAGCCTACGAGCAGTACTTC
TRBV12-3/TRBV12-4	TRBD2	few	TRBJ2-1	CASSTSGRNEQFF	TGTGCCAGCAGTACAAGCGGGAGGAATGAGCAGTTCTTC
TRBV4-3	TRBD1	NA	TRBJ1-2	CASSQDRVQGAGGYTF	TGCGCCAGCAGCCAAGACAGGGTACAGGGGGCGGGAGGCTACACCTTC
TRBV4-2	TRBD2	NA	TRBJ2-3	CASSTQRETDTQYF	TGTGCCAGCAGCACTCAGCGGGAGACAGATACGCAGTATTTT
TRBV20-1	TRBD1	NA	TRBJ2-5	CSATVEGAGETQYF	TGCAGTGCCACGGTTGAGGGGGCAGGGGAGACCCAGTACTTC
TRBV14	NA	many	TRBJ2-2	CASSRLQGIGELFF	TGTGCCAGCAGCAGGCTACAGGGAATCGGGGAGCTGTTTTTT
TRBV7-9	TRBD1	NA	TRBJ2-7	CASSPRDRGNEQYF	TGTGCCAGCAGCCCCCGGGACAGGGGGAACGAGCAGTACTTC
TRBV20-1	NA	few	TRBJ2-5	CSASLSGTQYF	TGCAGTGCTAGTTTATCGGGGACCCAGTACTTC
TRBV19	NA	NA	TRBJ2-6	CASSILTSGANVLTF	TGTGCCAGTAGTATTTTGACCTCTGGGGCCAACGTCCTGACTTTC
TRBV20-1	TRBD2	NA	TRBJ2-2	CSAREVRREETGELFF	TGCAGTGCTAGAGAGGTTAGGCGGGAGGAAACCGGGGAGCTGTTTTTT
TRBV4-3	TRBD1	NA	TRBJ2-7	CASSQDPTGGEQYF	TGCGCCAGCAGCCAAGACCCGACAGGGGGTGAGCAGTACTTC
TRBV6-2/TRBV6-3	NA	NA	TRBJ1-2	CASRPAGANYGYTF	TGTGCCAGCAGGCCGGCTGGAGCTAACTATGGCTACACCTTC
TRBV5-1	TRBD1	NA	TRBJ2-3	CASSRRTGGGETQYF	TGCGCCAGCAGCAGACGGACAGGGGGTGGAGAAACGCAGTATTTT
TRBV12-3/TRBV12-4	NA	NA	TRBJ2-7	CASSFGGGGYEQYF	TGTGCCAGCAGTTTTGGGGGAGGGGGTTACGAGCAGTACTTC